Ten or more counts support the clone carrying this T cell receptor (beta chain). The antigen is unknown. The sample is drawn from a study of early T cells in non-severe SARS-CoV-2 infection. Study in general: Bulk RNA isolated from unsorted whole blood underwent sequencing; chains were not paired.

The germline V gene has CDR1 SGDLS and CDR2 YYNGEE. V gave up 0 bases and J gave up 4 bases; unmatched junction bases: 1. The CDR3 has 16 residues. Points from the study as a whole: The matching step, a VDJdb search, favored anti-spike CD8 responses and missed private and CD4 specificities.

The library protocol tagged individual cDNA molecules with unique molecular identifiers. MiXCR was run by TCRdb on the 5' RACE reads, yielding one entry per CDR3 protein. Here the sample spans under 35,000 distinct CDR3 sequences, 2.9% being singletons. This clonotype was obtained from an adult who was a healthcare worker with PCR-confirmed SARS-CoV-2 infection or an uninfected control (not recorded which). This chain links TRBV9 with TRBJ2-3; 14 bases are a match to TRBD2. Sequenced material: whole blood. This CDR3 reads CASSVGLAGGPDTQYF. In DNA, the CDR3 is TGTGCCAGCAGCGTAGGACTAGCGGGGGGGCCAGATACGCAGTATTTT.